These T cell receptor beta chains were read from a single sample in a study of PD-1 blockade in classical Hodgkin lymphoma. Profiled with immunoSEQ multiplex PCR; TCRdb holds only in-frame clones, not every one. In the table there are more than 140,000 clones, 78% of which are singletons. Sequenced material: peripheral blood mononuclear cells (PBMCs), taken before the second cycle of nivolumab. The receptors were gathered from a human donor with classical Hodgkin lymphoma. Each CDR3 is given with its conserved first and last residue. D genes are given only for firm matches. Size values are once, few and many counts, or a class for expanded clones, and some rows have none.

V	J	D	size	DNA	CDR3
TRBV5-1	TRBJ2-7	NA	NA	TGCGCCAGCAGCCCCGAAGCCTCCGGGACGACCTACGAGCAGTACTTC	CASSPEASGTTYEQYF
TRBV5-6	TRBJ2-1	TRBD2	few	TGTGCCAGCAGCCCTCCGGGAGGCCCGGGAAATGAGCAGTTCTTC	CASSPPGGPGNEQFF
TRBV2	TRBJ2-3	NA	NA	TGTGCCAGCAGTGTAAGATGGGGGGCAGATACGCAGTATTTT	CASSVRWGADTQYF
TRBV29-1	TRBJ2-7	NA	NA	TGCAGCGTTGCTCTCGGGGTTTACGAGCAGTACTTC	CSVALGVYEQYF
TRBV5-4	TRBJ1-2	NA	NA	TGTGCCAGCAGCCCTTCCGGCGGCTATGGCTACACCTTC	CASSPSGGYGYTF
TRBV4-2	TRBJ2-7	NA	few	TGTGCCAGCAGCCAACGAGGACAGGCTAGCGACGAGCAGTACTTC	CASSQRGQASDEQYF
TRBV5-1	TRBJ2-1	NA	few	TGCGCCAGCAGCCTATTCAAAGAGCAGTTCTTC	CASSLFKEQFF
TRBV6-5	TRBJ1-2	NA	NA	TGTGCCAGCAGTTTTCGACAGGACTATGGCTACACCTTC	CASSFRQDYGYTF
TRBV10-3	TRBJ2-1	TRBD2	NA	TGTGCCATCAGTGAGACTAGCGGGGGGCCTGAGCAGTTCTTC	CAISETSGGPEQFF
TRBV18	TRBJ2-1	TRBD2	once	TGTGCCAGCTCACCTTGGGCTAGCGGGGATGAGCAGTTCTTC	CASSPWASGDEQFF
TRBV30	TRBJ1-3	NA	NA	TGTGCCTGGGACGATATCTCTGGAAACACCATATATTTT	CAWDDISGNTIYF
TRBV27	TRBJ1-4	TRBD1	many	TGTGCCAGCAGCCCGGACAGGATACTCACTAATGAAAAACTGTTTTTT	CASSPDRILTNEKLFF
TRBV19	TRBJ1-5	NA	NA	TGTGCCAGTAGTCATGGGTTTCAGCCCCAGCATTTT	CASSHGFQPQHF
TRBV7-3	TRBJ2-7	TRBD2	few	TGTGCCAGCAGCCCAGGACTAGCGGGAGGGCAGGAGCAGTACTTC	CASSPGLAGGQEQYF
TRBV12-5	TRBJ1-1	NA	NA	TGTGCTAGTGGTTTGGGGCACACTGAAGCTTTCTTT	CASGLGHTEAFF
TRBV11-2	TRBJ2-7	NA	NA	TGTGCCAGCAGCGGGGCCGAGCGGTACTTC	CASSGAERYF
TRBV29-1	TRBJ2-5	NA	few	TGCAGCGGGGGGCGAGAAGAGACCCAGTACTTC	CSGGREETQYF
TRBV5-1	TRBJ1-2	NA	NA	TGCGCCAGCAGCTTGGGAGTAACTAACTATGGCTACACCTTC	CASSLGVTNYGYTF
TRBV4-3	TRBJ2-3	NA	NA	TGCGCCAGCAGCCAAGATAGGGTTAGCGGCTACACAGATACGCAGTATTTT	CASSQDRVSGYTDTQYF
TRBV5-6	TRBJ2-6	TRBD1	NA	TGTGCCAGCGCCTACAGGGGCCCCCCCTCTGGGGCCAACGTCCTGACTTTC	CASAYRGPPSGANVLTF
TRBV4-1	TRBJ2-2	TRBD1	NA	TGCGCCAGCAGCCGCGTTCCGCAGGGGGCAGACACCGGGGAGCTGTTTTTT	CASSRVPQGADTGELFF
TRBV5-6	TRBJ2-4	NA	NA	TGTGCCAGCAGCTCGACGTTGGCCAAAAACATTCAGTACTTC	CASSSTLAKNIQYF
TRBV4-2	TRBJ1-4	NA	NA	TGTGCCAGCAGCCAACCCGGAGGGGGGGCTAATGAAAAACTGTTTTTT	CASSQPGGGANEKLFF
TRBV28	TRBJ2-7	TRBD1	NA	TGTGCCAGCAGTCCTCCGGGACAGACCCTCTACGAGCAGTACTTC	CASSPPGQTLYEQYF
TRBV28	TRBJ2-7	NA	NA	TGTGCCAGCAGTTTACCATCAGGGGTTTACGAGCAGTACTTC	CASSLPSGVYEQYF
TRBV6-5	TRBJ2-7	NA	NA	TGTGCCAGCAGTCCCACCCGCGGTAGCTCCTACGAGCAGTACTTC	CASSPTRGSSYEQYF
TRBV28	TRBJ1-6	NA	NA	TGTGCCATCCTTGACCGAAACAATTCACCCCTCCACTTT	CAILDRNNSPLHF
TRBV7-9	TRBJ2-1	TRBD1	NA	TGTGCCAGCAGCGGAAGACAGGGGTCGAACAATGAGCAGTTCTTC	CASSGRQGSNNEQFF
TRBV5-8	TRBJ2-5	TRBD1	NA	TGTGCCAGCAACGACGACAGGGGCGAGACCCAGTACTTC	CASNDDRGETQYF
TRBV28	TRBJ2-7	NA	NA	TGTGCCAGCCGGGACTCCCTTTGGTACGAGCAGTACTTC	CASRDSLWYEQYF
TRBV4-2	TRBJ1-1	TRBD1	NA	TGTGCCAGCAGCCAAGAGGGGACAGGTCCGAACACTGAAGCTTTCTTT	CASSQEGTGPNTEAFF
TRBV6-4	TRBJ2-7	NA	NA	TGTGCCAGCAGTTACTCGACTTATTCCACCTACGAGCAGTACTTC	CASSYSTYSTYEQYF
TRBV6-6	TRBJ2-7	NA	NA	TGTGCCAGCAGTCCCGGGGGTTTCCACGAGCAGTACTTC	CASSPGGFHEQYF
TRBV11-2	TRBJ1-5	TRBD1	once	TGTGCCAGCAGAAAGGACAGGAACCCCAATCAGCCCCAGCATTTT	CASRKDRNPNQPQHF
TRBV2	TRBJ2-7	TRBD1	NA	TGTGCCAGCAGGAGGACAGGGGCCCTTAGCGAGCAGTACTTC	CASRRTGALSEQYF
TRBV6-5	TRBJ2-1	TRBD2	NA	TGTGCCAGCAGTGGCCGCGGGACTAGCTTGGGTGAGCAGTTCTTC	CASSGRGTSLGEQFF
TRBV5-1	TRBJ2-7	TRBD1	NA	TGCGCCAGCAGCTTGGCCGGGACAGGGGAATCCTACGAGCAGTACTTC	CASSLAGTGESYEQYF
TRBV19	TRBJ2-1	NA	NA	TGTGCCAGTAGCCCCGACAGGATCCCGTCCTACAATGAGCAGTTCTTC	CASSPDRIPSYNEQFF
TRBV2	TRBJ1-1	NA	NA	TGTGCCAGCAGTGAGGAAGCCGCCTTTGTTGGACAGAACACTGAAGCTTTCTTT	CASSEEAAFVGQNTEAFF
TRBV6-1	TRBJ2-1	TRBD1	few	TGTGCCAGCAGTGAATTCGGACAGGGTGGCAATGAGCAGTTCTTC	CASSEFGQGGNEQFF